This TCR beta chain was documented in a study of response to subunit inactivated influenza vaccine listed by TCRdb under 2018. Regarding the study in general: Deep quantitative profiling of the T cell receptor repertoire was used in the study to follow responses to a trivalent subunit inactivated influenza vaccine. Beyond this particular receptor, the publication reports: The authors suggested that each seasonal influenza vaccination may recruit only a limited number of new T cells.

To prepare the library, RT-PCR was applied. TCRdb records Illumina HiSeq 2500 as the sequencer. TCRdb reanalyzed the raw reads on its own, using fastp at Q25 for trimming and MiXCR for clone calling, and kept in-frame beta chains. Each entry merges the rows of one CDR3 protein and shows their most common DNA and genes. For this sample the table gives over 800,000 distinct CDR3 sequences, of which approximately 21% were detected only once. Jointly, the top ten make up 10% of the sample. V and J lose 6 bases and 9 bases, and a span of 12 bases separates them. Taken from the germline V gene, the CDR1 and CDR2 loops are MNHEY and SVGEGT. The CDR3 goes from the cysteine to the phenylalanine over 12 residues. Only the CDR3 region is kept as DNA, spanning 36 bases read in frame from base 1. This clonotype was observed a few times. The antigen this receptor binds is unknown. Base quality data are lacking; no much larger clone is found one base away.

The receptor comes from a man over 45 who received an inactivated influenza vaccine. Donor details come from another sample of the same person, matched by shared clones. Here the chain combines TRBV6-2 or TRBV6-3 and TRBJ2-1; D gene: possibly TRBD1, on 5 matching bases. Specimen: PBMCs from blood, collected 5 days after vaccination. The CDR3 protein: CASRPQGGEQFF. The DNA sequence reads TGTGCCAGCAGACCCCAGGGTGGTGAGCAGTTCTTC.